Presented here are 21 T cell receptor beta chains from one specimen sequenced in a study of T cells in Graves' hyperthyroidism and ophthalmopathy. Amplification yielded TCR beta CDR3 regions, with RNA transcripts as the source. TCR CDR3 regions were first amplified by RT-PCR with HTBI primers. Via MiXCR, TCRdb re-called the multiplex PCR reads, giving one row per CDR3 protein. The table has fewer than 550,000 distinct CDR3 sequences, 15% to 19% seen once. Sequencing input: blood. The receptors stem from a woman in her late teens or twenties with Graves' hyperthyroidism.

The chain recombines TRBV13 with TRBJ1-2; 10 bases are shared with TRBD1. CDR1 PRHDT and CDR2 FYEKMQ come from the germline V gene (reference sequence). The CDR3 has 14 amino acids. V dropped 5 bases and J dropped 3; count of bases not matched to a gene: 3. The CDR3 DNA reads as TGTGCCAGCAGCGTGGACAGGGGGTACTATGGCTACACCTTC. Translation: CASSVDRGYYGYTF.

This clonotype showed up many times. The chain combines TRBV20-1 with TRBJ2-7; D remains ambiguous. CDR1 is DFQATT and CDR2 is SNEGSKA in the germline V gene (reference sequence). V lost 3 bases and J 4 bases, leaving 19 bases between the germline ends. CDR3 length: 15 amino acids. The DNA for the CDR3 is TGCAGTGCTAGCAGTTTCGACACGATAGTTTACGAGCAGTACTTC. Its protein is CSASSFDTIVYEQYF.

This clonotype appeared a few times. The rearrangement links TRBV7-2 to TRBJ2-1; 12 positions match TRBD2. Germline V gene data show CDR1 as SGHTA and CDR2 as FQGNSA. The CDR3 extends over 18 amino acids. V shed 5 bases, J shed 4 bases, and the junction held 12 bases outside the gene matches. CDR3 nucleotide sequence: TGTGCCAGCAGCGCCAGGCCCCTACTAGCGGGAGGTTACAATGAGCAGTTCTTC. This sequence encodes CASSARPLLAGGYNEQFF.

The chain combines TRBV11-2 with TRBJ2-1, with no clear D. Looked up from germline, CDR1 is SGHAT and CDR2 is FQNNGV. V lost 5 bases and J lost 13, with 15 bases in between. CDR3 length: 12 amino acids. The CDR3 is CASSPGFGEQFF. The CDR3 DNA reads as TGTGCCAGCAGCCCCGGATTTGGGGAACAGTTCTTC.

At least ten counts were recorded for this clonotype. V is TRBV6-5 and J is TRBJ2-5; 12 positions agree with TRBD2. The germline V gene has CDR1 MNHEY and CDR2 SVGAGI. This CDR3 contains 15 residues. Trimming removed 0 bases from V and 4 bases from J; junction bases left unmatched: 0. CDR3 region: CASSYSTSGGETQYF. The CDR3 region has the DNA TGTGCCAGCAGTTACTCGACTAGCGGGGGAGAGACCCAGTACTTC.

This clonotype turned up a few times. This may come from a read error, since a much larger clone is one base off. The chain is built from TRBV20-1 and TRBJ2-7, with D possibly matching TRBD2 (5 bases). The length of the CDR3 is 13 residues. Looked up from germline, CDR1 is DFQATT and CDR2 is SNEGSKA (reference sequence). DNA of the CDR3: TGCAGTGCTAGAGGGGCGGGTTACTACGGGCAGTACTTC. Its translation: CSARGAGYYGQYF.

This clonotype was found many times. The chain links TRBV18 to TRBJ2-5; 9 bases fit TRBD2. The CDR3 is 16 amino acids. The germline V gene encodes CDR1 KGHSH and CDR2 LQKENI. The trim removed 0 bases at V and 2 bases at J, leaving 4 bases unmatched. CDR3 in amino acids: CASSPPAGGGQETQYF. The CDR3 DNA reads as TGTGCCAGCTCACCACCAGCGGGAGGAGGTCAAGAGACCCAGTACTTC. The full variable domain, completed using reference TRBV18 and TRBJ2-5, is NAGVMQNPRHLVRRRGQEARLRCSPMKGHSHVYWYRQLPEEGLKFMVYLQKENIIDESGMPKERFSAEFPKEGPSILRIQQVVRGDSAAYFCASSPPAGGGQETQYFGPGTRLLVL.

The table lists this clonotype with a few counts. The J gene is TRBJ1-5, the V gene TRBV12-3 or TRBV12-4, with a possible D match to TRBD1 (5 bases). Deletions cut 2 bases from V and 9 bases from J, with 14 bases between. The CDR3 runs 14 residues. The DNA for the CDR3 is TGTGCCAGCAGTTTACATCCCCCGGGGGGGCCCCAGCATTTT. Its translation: CASSLHPPGGPQHF.

This clonotype was seen ten or more times. The chain employs TRBV5-1 and TRBJ1-3; the D is unclear. Germline CDR1 SGHRS, CDR2 YFSETQ. This CDR3 contains 16 residues. Trimming stripped 1 base from V and 0 bases from J, with 11 bases between. The CDR3 sequence: CASSLLGANSGNTIYF. DNA of the CDR3: TGCGCCAGCAGCTTGTTGGGTGCGAACTCTGGAAACACCATATATTTT.

As concerns this clonotype: A read error may be the cause here, since a much bigger clone is one base away. The genes are TRBV13 and TRBJ1-6; possibly TRBD1 for D (6 bases). The CDR3 is 15 residues long. Looked up from germline, CDR1 is PRHDT and CDR2 is FYEKMQ (reference sequence). Here the CDR3 reads CASSLGNRATLPFHF. CDR3 nucleotides: TGTGCCAGCAGCTTAGGAAACAGGGCCACTTTACCCTTCCACTTT.

This clonotype was picked up a small number of times. This rearrangement joins TRBV6-1 to TRBJ2-6, with TRBD1 matching 7 bases. The ends lost 8 bases at V and 0 bases at J; junction bases unmatched: 7. CDR1 is MNHNS, CDR2 SASEGT, per germline. The CDR3 runs 16 residues. CDR3 amino acids: CASLGQRSSGANVLTF. The CDR3 coding sequence is TGTGCCAGCCTGGGACAGCGAAGCTCTGGGGCCAACGTCCTGACTTTC.

This clonotype was observed many times. The V call is TRBV6-1, the J call TRBJ2-5; tentatively, D is TRBD1 or TRBD2 (6 bases each). Germline values: CDR1 MNHNS, CDR2 SASEGT. The CDR3 runs to 13 residues. Trimming cost V 8 bases and J 1 base, with 11 bases left between them. The DNA for the CDR3 is TGTGCCAGCGGGTGGGGGGCCCAAGAGACCCAGTACTTC. It specifies CASGWGAQETQYF.

This clonotype occurred many times. The rearrangement uses TRBV5-1 and TRBJ2-1; 12 bases fit TRBD1. The CDR3 runs to 14 residues. Germline V gives CDR1 SGHRS, CDR2 YFSETQ. V dropped 4 bases and J dropped 8; count of bases not matched to a gene: 4. Here the CDR3 DNA reads TGCGCCAGCAGCGGGGGACAGGGGGCCTATGAGCAGTTCTTC. This codes for CASSGGQGAYEQFF.

Many counts were recorded for this clonotype. This sequence joins TRBV20-1 and TRBJ1-5, with D maybe TRBD1 (5 bases). V was pared by 5 bases and J by 3 bases, with 11 bases between. The germline gives CDR1 DFQATT, CDR2 SNEGSKA (reference sequence). The CDR3 covers 13 residues. DNA for the CDR3: TGCAGTGCTCGCGGGGGGGACAATCAGCCCCAGCATTTT. This sequence encodes CSARGGDNQPQHF.

The sample holds many counts of this clonotype. This chain connects TRBV5-6 to TRBJ2-7; D is possibly TRBD2 (5 bases). With 5 bases removed from V and 7 bases from J, the gap between germline ends came to 19 bases. Germline lookup yields CDR1 SGHDT and CDR2 YYEEEE. This CDR3 spans 14 amino acids. The CDR3 coding sequence is TGTGCCAGCAGTAACTTAGGAGGAGCTGGGGAGCAGTACTTC. This translates into CASSNLGGAGEQYF.

In its sample, this clonotype was seen a few times. The chain couples TRBV6-1 to TRBJ1-3, with 7 positions matching TRBD1. The CDR3 is 15 residues long. CDR1 MNHNS and CDR2 SASEGT come from the germline V gene. V was clipped by 5 bases and J by 4 bases; unmatched bases: 8. CDR3: CASSPDRAWGNTIYF. For the CDR3, the DNA is TGTGCCAGCAGTCCAGACAGGGCATGGGGAAACACCATATATTTT.

Many counts were recorded for this clonotype. The V gene is TRBV30, the J gene TRBJ1-4; no firm D call. The germline V and J ends were trimmed by 4 bases and 6 bases, with 6 bases remaining between them. The length of the CDR3 is 11 residues. Germline V gives CDR1 GTSNPN, CDR2 SVGIG (reference sequence). The CDR3 spells CAWMLYEKLFF. Here the CDR3 DNA reads TGTGCCTGGATGTTGTATGAAAAACTGTTTTTT.

The sample holds many counts of this clonotype. The chain has TRBV6-1 and TRBJ1-6; TRBD1 agrees at 7 bases. V shed 5 bases, J shed 13 bases, and the junction held 14 bases outside the gene matches. CDR3 length: 15 amino acids. Germline CDR1 and CDR2: MNHNS and SASEGT. CDR3 nucleotides: TGTGCCAGCAGTCTCCCCCGGGACAGACTGCCTCCCCTCCACTTT. This translates into CASSLPRDRLPPLHF.

This clonotype came up many times. The V and J genes are TRBV12-3 or TRBV12-4 and TRBJ2-1, with D perhaps assigned TRBD1 or TRBD2 (5 bases each). CDR3 length equals 13 residues. Trimming removed 7 bases at V and 2 bases at J, with 9 bases between. CDR3 sequence: CASTPGPYNEQFF. CDR3 in DNA: TGTGCCAGCACCCCGGGGCCCTACAATGAGCAGTTCTTC.

This clonotype has a handful of counts. The V gene is TRBV27, the J gene TRBJ2-5; a weak D match, TRBD1 (5 bases). V lost 7 bases and J 1 base, leaving 16 bases between the germline ends. The CDR3 consists of 15 residues. Per the germline V gene, CDR1 is MNHEY and CDR2 is SMNVEV (reference sequence). CDR3 region: CASNARGRAQETQYF. The CDR3 DNA reads as TGTGCCAGCAATGCTCGAGGCAGGGCCCAAGAGACCCAGTACTTC.

This clonotype was counted ten times or more. The gene calls are TRBV11-3 and TRBJ2-5; 8 bases map to TRBD2. Germline CDR1 SGHNT, CDR2 YENEEA. The CDR3 contains 21 residues. Trimming at V came to 6 bases and at J to 1 base, leaving 25 bases not matched to a gene. CDR3 in DNA: TGTGCCAGCAGTTCTCACCAGGGGAGGCTAGCGGGTCCTTCTTTCCAAGAGACCCAGTACTTC. This gives the protein CASSSHQGRLAGPSFQETQYF. The whole variable domain, remainder taken from reference TRBV11-3 and TRBJ2-5, is EAGVVQSPRYKIIEKKQPVAFWCNPISGHNTLYWYLQNLGQGPELLIRYENEEAVDDSQLPKDRFSAERLKGVDSTLKIQPAELGDSAVYLCASSSHQGRLAGPSFQETQYFGPGTRLLVL.